This TCR beta chain was observed in a study of regulatory T cells in long-lasting Graves disease. This CDR3 contains 14 residues. The V end was cut by 11 bases, the J end by 8 bases, with 24 bases between. Germline CDR1 is KGHSH and CDR2 is LQKENI. This clonotype was observed a few times. Specified time point: persistent/refractory GD, antithyroid drugs over 5 years with positive TRAb. There was RNA extracted from PBMCs, and the TCR library was made from it. American Thyroid Association guidelines served as the basis for diagnosing Graves' disease. EDTA tubes received approximately 10 milliliters of drawn peripheral blood. Arm-PCR of CDR3 regions and iRepertoire HTBI primers were used to build TCR beta libraries. TCRdb re-analysed the multiplex PCR reads in MiXCR, keeping a single row per CDR3 protein. The sample gives a few hundred thousand distinct CDR3 sequences, 21% of which show up once; roughly an eighth is in the top ten.

This TCR derives from a female donor with Graves disease. The rearrangement uses TRBV18 and TRBJ1-1; D is uncertain. The source was peripheral blood mononuclear cells (PBMCs), collected when the disease was refractory, from a patient treated with antithyroid drugs. In nucleotides, the CDR3 is TGTGCCTCGGGGTCCGGCGGATTGGATTGGGAAGCTTTCTTT. This sequence encodes CASGSGGLDWEAFF.